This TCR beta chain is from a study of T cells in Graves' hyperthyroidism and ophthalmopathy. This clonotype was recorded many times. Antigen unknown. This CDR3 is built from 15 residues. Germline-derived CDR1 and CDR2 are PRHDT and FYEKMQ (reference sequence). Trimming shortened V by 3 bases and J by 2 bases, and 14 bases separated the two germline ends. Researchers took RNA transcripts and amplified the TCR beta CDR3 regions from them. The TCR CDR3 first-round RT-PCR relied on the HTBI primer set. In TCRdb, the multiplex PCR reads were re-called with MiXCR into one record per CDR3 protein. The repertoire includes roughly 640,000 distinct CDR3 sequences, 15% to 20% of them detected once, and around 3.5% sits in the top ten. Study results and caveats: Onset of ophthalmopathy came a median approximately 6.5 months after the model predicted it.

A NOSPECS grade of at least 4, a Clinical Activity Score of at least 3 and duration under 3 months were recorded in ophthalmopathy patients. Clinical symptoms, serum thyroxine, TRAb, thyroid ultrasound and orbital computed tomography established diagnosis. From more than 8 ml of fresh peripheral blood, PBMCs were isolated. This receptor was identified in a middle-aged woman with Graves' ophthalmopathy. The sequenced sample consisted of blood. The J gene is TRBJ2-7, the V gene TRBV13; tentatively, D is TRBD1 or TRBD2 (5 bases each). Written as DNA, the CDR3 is TGTGCCAGCAGCTTCAAGGGGACGGGGACCTACGAGCAGTACTTC. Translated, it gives CASSFKGTGTYEQYF.